This passage covers 19 T cell receptor beta chains from one sample sequenced in a study of blood T cell repertoires in COVID-19. Libraries were prepared by immunoSEQ multiplex PCR; TCRdb keeps only in-frame clonotypes and omits some of them. The top ten clones hold 4% to 5.5% of a sample with around 340,000 clones, 80% to 90% of them seen once. The sample was PBMCs or T cells enriched from blood (not recorded which). The source of these receptors is a woman between 40 and 50 years old with acute COVID-19.

The rearrangement uses TRBV6-2 or TRBV6-3 and TRBJ2-1, with a tentative D call TRBD2 (6 bases). The ends were cut back, 0 bases at V and 0 bases at J, with 9 bases in the middle. The CDR3 runs 16 residues. CDR1 and CDR2 from the germline V gene are MNHEY and SVGEGT. CDR3 in DNA: TGTGCCAGCAGTTACTCCCTAGCGCCCTCCTACAATGAGCAGTTCTTC. It is translated as CASSYSLAPSYNEQFF.

The J gene is TRBJ2-5, the V gene TRBV5-1, with 8 bases fitting TRBD2. The CDR3 loop spans 17 amino acids. Germline V gene sequence: CDR1 SGHRS, CDR2 YFSETQ. Unmatched junction bases numbered 11, after V lost 4 bases and J lost 0 bases. CDR3 sequence: CASSGASGGFDQETQYF. In nucleotides, the CDR3 is TGCGCCAGCAGCGGGGCGAGCGGGGGCTTCGACCAAGAGACCCAGTACTTC.

The chain links TRBV28 to TRBJ1-1; weak D call: TRBD1 (5 bases). Germline CDR1 is MDHEN and CDR2 is SYDVKM. V lost 8 bases and J 6 bases, leaving 13 bases between the germline ends. The CDR3 runs to 12 residues. CDR3 residues: CASLRGYSEAFF. The CDR3 DNA is TGTGCCAGCCTTCGGGGGTATTCTGAAGCTTTCTTT.

J is TRBJ2-1 and V is TRBV7-9, with 12 bases identical to TRBD2. This CDR3 has 17 amino acids. Per germline, CDR1 SEHNR and CDR2 FQNEAQ (reference sequence). Trimming cost V 4 bases and J 10 bases; bases outside gene matches: 14. DNA of the CDR3: TGTGCCAGCAGCTCGGGCTCTAGCGGGAGGGCCGGTGAGGAGCAGTTCTTC. As protein: CASSSGSSGRAGEEQFF.

The chain uses TRBV3-1 (or the pseudogene TRBV3-2) and TRBJ2-3; D perhaps matches TRBD1 (5 bases). The CDR3 contains 14 residues. Germline V gene sequence: CDR1 LGHDT, CDR2 YNNKEL (reference sequence). Trimming shortened V by 5 bases and J by 2 bases, and 11 bases separated the two germline ends. CDR3 sequence (DNA): TGTGCCAGCAGCGGTAGACAGCTCACAGATACGCAGTATTTT. Protein: CASSGRQLTDTQYF.

This rearrangement joins TRBV7-2 to TRBJ2-7, with D tentatively TRBD2 (5 bases). CDR1 SGHTA and CDR2 FQGNSA come from the germline V gene. There are 14 residues in the CDR3. The germline V and J ends were trimmed by 4 bases and 2 bases, with 12 bases remaining between them. CDR3 DNA sequence: TGTGCCAGCAGCTCTCAGGCGGGTGCCTACGAGCAGTACTTC. Translated, it gives CASSSQAGAYEQYF.

This chain connects TRBV2 to TRBJ1-1; TRBD1 matches at 9 bases. V shed 9 bases, J shed 6 bases, and the junction held 17 bases outside the gene matches. CDR1 is SNHLY, CDR2 FYNNEI, per germline. The CDR3 runs 16 residues. CDR3 sequence (DNA): TGTGCCAGTAGTTTGGTTGGGGGACAGGGTTCGTCTGAAGCTTTCTTT. It encodes CASSLVGGQGSSEAFF.

V and J are TRBV3-1 (or the pseudogene TRBV3-2) and TRBJ2-3; a possible D gene is TRBD1 (6 bases). V lost 0 bases, J lost 3 bases, and 10 bases lay in between. This CDR3 spans 15 amino acids. Germline V gene sequence: CDR1 LGHDT, CDR2 YNNKEL (reference sequence). The chain's CDR3 is CASSQEQGYTDTQYF. CDR3 coding DNA: TGTGCCAGCAGCCAAGAACAGGGTTATACAGATACGCAGTATTTT.

This chain joins TRBV15 and TRBJ2-1, with D perhaps matching TRBD2 (5 bases). From germline, CDR1 is LNHNV and CDR2 YYDKDF (reference sequence). Trimming pared 3 bases from V and 7 bases from J, leaving 10 bases between. The CDR3 sequence is 13 residues long. CDR3 nucleotide sequence: TGTGCCACCAGCAGGGACTTTGATAATGAGCAGTTCTTC. Protein product: CATSRDFDNEQFF.

This sequence joins TRBV6-5 and TRBJ1-2; D is ambiguous. Germline V gene sequence: CDR1 MNHEY, CDR2 SVGAGI. Trimming took 2 bases from V and 0 from J, leaving 4 bases between them. The CDR3 runs 13 residues. The DNA of the CDR3 is TGTGCCAGCAGTTACACTCCTAACTATGGCTACACCTTC. Protein: CASSYTPNYGYTF.

V and J are TRBV11-3 and TRBJ2-1; D uncertain. This CDR3 is built from 15 residues. Germline CDR1 is SGHNT and CDR2 is YENEEA. The V and J ends lost 4 bases and 6 bases respectively, with 16 bases between them. CDR3 nucleotides: TGTGCCAGCAGCTCTGGCCCCCTGGCAGGCAATGAGCAGTTCTTC. Its protein is CASSSGPLAGNEQFF.

V and J are TRBV6-2 or TRBV6-3 and TRBJ1-1, with no clear D. The length of the CDR3 is 14 residues. Trimming took 2 bases from V and 8 from J, leaving 15 bases between them. CDR1 is MNHEY, CDR2 SVGEGT, per germline. CDR3 nucleotides: TGTGCCAGCAGTTACCCAGGAGGTCTGGGGGAAGCTTTCTTT. Protein product: CASSYPGGLGEAFF.

The rearrangement links TRBV7-3 to TRBJ2-1; 12 bases are a match to TRBD2. This CDR3 region has 15 residues. V shed 5 bases and J 4 bases; nucleotides not matched to a gene: 3. Per the germline V gene, CDR1 is SGHTA and CDR2 is FQGTGA. The CDR3 loop reads CASSPTSGGYNEQFF. DNA for the CDR3: TGTGCCAGCAGCCCGACTAGCGGGGGTTACAATGAGCAGTTCTTC.

Only one count was recorded for this clone. The chain joins TRBV7-9 to TRBJ1-6; TRBD1 is a possible D gene (5 bases). This CDR3 has 17 amino acids. Between the trimmed V and J ends, which lost 1 base and 7 bases, there was a span of 17 bases. Looked up from germline, CDR1 is SEHNR and CDR2 is FQNEAQ (reference sequence). The CDR3 loop reads CASSLDSSQGGNSPLHF. The CDR3 nucleotides read TGTGCCAGCAGCTTAGATAGTTCGCAGGGTGGGAATTCACCCCTCCACTTT. The full variable domain, with the rest looked up from reference TRBV7-9 and TRBJ1-6, is DTGVSQNPRHKITKRGQNVTFRCDPISEHNRLYWYRQTLGQGPEFLTYFQNEAQLEKSRLLSDRFSAERPKGSFSTLEIQRTEQGDSAMYLCASSLDSSQGGNSPLHFGNGTRLTVT.

J is TRBJ1-5 and V is TRBV19; D is possibly TRBD1 (5 bases). The germline CDR1 and CDR2 sequences are LNHDA and SQIVND (reference sequence). The CDR3 has 13 amino acids. The CDR3 is CACIRVFHQPQHF. The CDR3 DNA reads as TGTGCTTGTATCAGGGTGTTCCATCAGCCCCAGCATTTT.

This clone has at least ten counts. This chain joins TRBV29-1 and TRBJ2-2; D is ambiguous. The V end was cut by 1 base, the J end by 5 bases, with 5 bases between. The CDR3 is made up of 12 amino acids. Germline V CDR1 and CDR2: SQVTM, ANQGSEA. Here the CDR3 DNA reads TGCAGCGTTGAAGGGCCAACCGGGGAGCTGTTTTTT. Residues: CSVEGPTGELFF.

The genes are TRBV7-9 and TRBJ2-1; 11 bases align to TRBD2. This CDR3 region has 16 residues. CDR1 is SEHNR, CDR2 FQNEAQ, per germline (reference sequence). The V gene end was trimmed by 5 bases and the J gene end by 8 bases; junction bases not matched to a gene: 11. CDR3 sequence (DNA): TGTGCCAGCAGCACATTAGCGGGAGGGCCCGGGGATGAGCAGTTCTTC. Translating it yields CASSTLAGGPGDEQFF.

The rearrangement uses TRBV7-9 and TRBJ1-1; tentatively, D is TRBD1 (5 bases). The CDR3 totals 17 residues. Germline CDR1 and CDR2: SEHNR and FQNEAQ (reference sequence). V lost 0 bases and J lost 3, with 17 bases in between. The DNA of the CDR3 is TGTGCCAGCAGCTTAGCGCTTTTTGGCAGGGAGGACACTGAAGCTTTCTTT. Its protein product is CASSLALFGREDTEAFF.

The CDR3 DNA follows: TGTGCCAGCAGCTCCCGACAGTCAGGCAATCAGCCCCAGCATTTT. It encodes CASSSRQSGNQPQHF. The V and J genes are TRBV28 and TRBJ1-5; TRBD1 might be the D (5 bases). V lost 6 bases and J lost 2, with 14 bases in between. Germline CDR1 and CDR2: MDHEN and SYDVKM. The CDR3 has 15 amino acids.